This is a list of T cell receptor beta chains from one sample in a study of response to subunit inactivated influenza vaccine. TCRdb used MiXCR to reprocess the RT-PCR reads, holding one entry per CDR3 protein. Of about 540,000 distinct CDR3 sequences detected, less than 25% appear once; the ten largest clones hold 2.5% to 3%. These same data were also listed under a study on T cells expressing NK-cell markers.

Sample: CD4+ T cells sorted from PBMCs, taken 11 to 12 days after vaccination. These receptors were obtained from a man aged 50 to 60 who received an inactivated influenza vaccine. Both conserved end residues are part of each CDR3. The order of the fields is clone size, D gene, J gene, V gene, CDR3 DNA, CDR3 protein. D genes are given only for firm matches. The size of a clone is reported for some rows only, either as once, few or many, or as a class for expanded clones.

clone size: .; D gene: .; J gene: TRBJ2-1; V gene: TRBV2; CDR3 DNA: TGTGCCAGCAGGAGGGGGGCTAGCGGAGCCTACAATGAGCAGTTCTTC; CDR3 protein: CASRRGASGAYNEQFF
clone size: few; D gene: .; J gene: TRBJ1-2; V gene: TRBV4-3; CDR3 DNA: TGCGCCAGCAGCCAAGATCTTGGCTCTTCCCGGGGCTACACCTTC; CDR3 protein: CASSQDLGSSRGYTF
clone size: .; D gene: TRBD2; J gene: TRBJ2-3; V gene: TRBV7-2; CDR3 DNA: TGTGCCAGCAGCCGCTTAGCGGGAGGAGGAGTAGATACGCAGTATTTT; CDR3 protein: CASSRLAGGGVDTQYF
clone size: .; D gene: .; J gene: TRBJ1-3; V gene: TRBV25-1; CDR3 DNA: TGTGCCAGCACCCTTACGGCTGGAAACACCATATATTTT; CDR3 protein: CASTLTAGNTIYF
clone size: .; D gene: .; J gene: TRBJ2-3; V gene: TRBV2; CDR3 DNA: TGTGCCAGCAGCTCCCTCCACTTGGCAGATACGCAGTATTTT; CDR3 protein: CASSSLHLADTQYF
clone size: few; D gene: .; J gene: TRBJ1-2; V gene: TRBV20-1; CDR3 DNA: TGCAGTGCTGACACCGGGCCTAACTATGGCTACACCTTC; CDR3 protein: CSADTGPNYGYTF
clone size: few; D gene: .; J gene: TRBJ2-1; V gene: TRBV12-3/TRBV12-4; CDR3 DNA: TGTGCCAGCAGTTTCCTGGCGGGACTGAGCTCCTACAATGAGCAGTTCTTC; CDR3 protein: CASSFLAGLSSYNEQFF
clone size: many; D gene: TRBD2; J gene: TRBJ2-1; V gene: TRBV15; CDR3 DNA: TGTGCCACCAGCAGCAAGCGGGGGTACTACAATGAGCAGTTCTTC; CDR3 protein: CATSSKRGYYNEQFF
clone size: .; D gene: .; J gene: TRBJ2-3; V gene: TRBV15; CDR3 DNA: TGTGCCACCAGCCCCGAAACGAGGGCAGGAACGCAGTATTTT; CDR3 protein: CATSPETRAGTQYF
clone size: .; D gene: .; J gene: TRBJ2-2; V gene: TRBV20-1; CDR3 DNA: TGCAGTATTAAATCTTTAGCTCAGAACACCGGGGAGCTGTTTTTT; CDR3 protein: CSIKSLAQNTGELFF
clone size: .; D gene: .; J gene: TRBJ1-6; V gene: TRBV7-2; CDR3 DNA: TGTGCCAGCAGCTTAGGGGGGAGGGGGAATTCACCCCTCCACTTT; CDR3 protein: CASSLGGRGNSPLHF
clone size: .; D gene: TRBD2; J gene: TRBJ2-3; V gene: TRBV29-1; CDR3 DNA: TGCAGCGTTGGGGGGGGAATCACAGATACGCAGTATTTT; CDR3 protein: CSVGGGITDTQYF
clone size: few; D gene: TRBD2; J gene: TRBJ2-1; V gene: TRBV7-3; CDR3 DNA: TGTGCCAGCAGCTCTCCGGGACTAGCGTTGGGTGAGCAGTTCTTC; CDR3 protein: CASSSPGLALGEQFF
clone size: .; D gene: TRBD2; J gene: TRBJ2-2; V gene: TRBV18; CDR3 DNA: TGTGCCAGTACCGGGACTAGCGGCGCCTGGGAGCTGTTTTTT; CDR3 protein: CASTGTSGAWELFF
clone size: few; D gene: TRBD1; J gene: TRBJ2-2; V gene: TRBV12-3/TRBV12-4; CDR3 DNA: TGTGCCAGCAGCCCGAGACAGGGGAACCCCGGGGAGCTGTTTTTT; CDR3 protein: CASSPRQGNPGELFF
clone size: many; D gene: .; J gene: TRBJ2-5; V gene: TRBV12-3/TRBV12-4; CDR3 DNA: TGTGCCAGCAGCTTAATGGAGACCCAGTACTTC; CDR3 protein: CASSLMETQYF
clone size: few; D gene: .; J gene: TRBJ2-3; V gene: TRBV20-1; CDR3 DNA: TGCAGTGCCAAAAACCCGCGCTTCACAGATACGCAGTATTTT; CDR3 protein: CSAKNPRFTDTQYF
clone size: .; D gene: .; J gene: TRBJ2-2; V gene: TRBV7-9; CDR3 DNA: TGTGCCAGCAGCTTTGGTTGGGTGGCCGGGGAGCTGTTTTTT; CDR3 protein: CASSFGWVAGELFF
clone size: .; D gene: .; J gene: TRBJ1-2; V gene: TRBV5-6; CDR3 DNA: TGTGCCAGCAGCTTGGTTAACAGCCTTAACTATGGCTACACCTTC; CDR3 protein: CASSLVNSLNYGYTF
clone size: .; D gene: .; J gene: TRBJ1-3; V gene: TRBV7-2; CDR3 DNA: TGTGCCAGCAGCTTGCTCTCCCCCAACACCATATATTTT; CDR3 protein: CASSLLSPNTIYF
clone size: few; D gene: TRBD2; J gene: TRBJ2-5; V gene: TRBV3-1; CDR3 DNA: TGTGCCAGCAGCCAAGATCGGGGGGGCTCGGAGACCCAGTACTTC; CDR3 protein: CASSQDRGGSETQYF
clone size: .; D gene: TRBD1; J gene: TRBJ2-7; V gene: TRBV4-3; CDR3 DNA: TGCGCCAGCAGCCCCAGACCGGGACAGTCCTACGAGCAGTACTTC; CDR3 protein: CASSPRPGQSYEQYF
clone size: .; D gene: .; J gene: TRBJ2-7; V gene: TRBV5-1; CDR3 DNA: TGCGCCAGCAGCCCAAGGACAGCAACCTACGAGCAGTACTTC; CDR3 protein: CASSPRTATYEQYF
clone size: .; D gene: TRBD1; J gene: TRBJ2-3; V gene: TRBV20-1; CDR3 DNA: TGCAGTGCTAGAGGGGGGACAGCTAGCACAGATACGCAGTATTTT; CDR3 protein: CSARGGTASTDTQYF
clone size: few; D gene: .; J gene: TRBJ2-1; V gene: TRBV15; CDR3 DNA: TGTGCCACCAGCAGAGATCAGGGGGGGTCCAATGAGCAGTTCTTC; CDR3 protein: CATSRDQGGSNEQFF
clone size: few; D gene: TRBD1; J gene: TRBJ2-2; V gene: TRBV7-9; CDR3 DNA: TGTGCCAGCAGCTTAGACAGGGGTCTCAACACCGGGGAGCTGTTTTTT; CDR3 protein: CASSLDRGLNTGELFF
clone size: .; D gene: .; J gene: TRBJ2-6; V gene: TRBV7-9; CDR3 DNA: TGTGCCAGCAGCCATACAGGGTCTACTGGGGCCAACGTCCTGACTTTC; CDR3 protein: CASSHTGSTGANVLTF